These 5 T cell receptor beta chains came from one sample sequenced in a study of T cell repertoires in cytomegalovirus infection. In TCRdb, the reads were re-called with MiXCR into one record per CDR3 protein. The sample carries fewer than 200,000 distinct CDR3 sequences, roughly 9.8% recorded once. The sequenced sample was PBMCs. The origin of the receptors is a human donor in good health (CMV status not recorded). Some clones in this sample may be carry-over from other donors' samples.

This clonotype was observed at least ten times. The rearrangement uses TRBV7-2 and TRBJ2-5; 8 bases agree with TRBD1. The CDR3 covers 14 residues. V trimming: 4 bases; J trimming: 5 bases; junction bases outside the gene matches: 6. The V gene's germline CDR1 is SGHTA and CDR2 FQGNSA. DNA of the CDR3: TGTGCCAGCAGCTACCGGACAGGGAAGGAGACCCAGTACTTC. Amino acid sequence: CASSYRTGKETQYF.

This clonotype was observed a handful of times. The chain carries TRBV10-3 and TRBJ2-1; TRBD2 aligns across 8 bases. This CDR3 region has 16 residues. Germline values: CDR1 ENHRY, CDR2 SYGVKD. The J segment lost 10 bases and the V segment lost 9 bases, leaving 20 bases of the junction unmatched. The CDR3 reads CAIIEAGEWSPYEQFF. DNA for the CDR3: TGTGCCATAATTGAAGCGGGAGAATGGTCCCCATACGAGCAGTTCTTC.

This clonotype was seen only a few times. Relative to the germline gene, one junction end is altered; a read error may explain this. The chain uses TRBV6-2 or TRBV6-3 and TRBJ2-7, with D perhaps assigned TRBD1 or TRBD2 (6 bases each). This CDR3 is 14 amino acids long. Germline V gene lookup returns CDR1 MNHEY and CDR2 SVGEGT. The CDR3 region has the DNA TGTGCCAGCAGTCCCCCGGGGGCCTCCTATGAGCAGTACTTC. As protein: CASSPPGASYEQYF.

V gene TRBV20-1 combines with J gene TRBJ1-4, with D unresolved. CDR3 size: 14 residues. Germline CDR1 is DFQATT and CDR2 is SNEGSKA (reference sequence). With 1 base removed from V and 8 bases from J, the gap between germline ends came to 14 bases. CDR3 region: CSARASRGREKLFF. In nucleotides, the CDR3 is TGCAGTGCTAGAGCATCTCGAGGGCGGGAAAAACTGTTTTTT.

This clonotype was counted a few times. This chain's CDR3 is CASSLIRSGGRYTF. CDR3 coding DNA: TGTGCCAGCAGTTTAATTAGGTCAGGTGGTCGCTACACCTTC. The rearrangement joins TRBV27 to TRBJ1-2; D gene ambiguous. V was shortened by 2 bases and J by 9 bases, with 16 bases between the two germline ends. The CDR3 loop spans 14 amino acids. Germline CDR1 is MNHEY and CDR2 is SMNVEV (reference sequence).